A single sample is the source of the 14 T cell receptor beta chains below, sequenced in a study of blood T cell repertoires in COVID-19. Generated by immunoSEQ multiplex PCR, the TCRdb table keeps only in-frame clones and is missing some. Of about 370,000 clones listed, under 90% are singletons. Sequences were obtained from PBMCs or T cells enriched from blood (not recorded which). The receptors here all came from a woman younger than 45 who had recovered from COVID-19.

This rearrangement joins TRBV5-8 to TRBJ2-3; 11 nucleotides match TRBD2. The germline V gene encodes CDR1 SGHTS and CDR2 YDEGEE. The CDR3 sequence is 16 residues long. V dropped 4 bases and J dropped 2; count of bases not matched to a gene: 6. The CDR3 reads CASSPGTSGDTDTQYF. The CDR3 DNA is TGTGCCAGCAGCCCAGGGACTAGCGGAGACACAGATACGCAGTATTTT.

This chain connects TRBV19 to TRBJ1-4; D not certain. There are 14 residues in the CDR3. The V gene lost 2 bases and the J gene lost 0 bases, with 4 bases spanning the gap. Germline values: CDR1 LNHDA, CDR2 SQIVND (reference sequence). The CDR3 loop is CASSIQTTNEKLFF. The CDR3 DNA follows: TGTGCCAGTAGTATACAGACAACTAATGAAAAACTGTTTTTT.

The chain links TRBV7-9 to TRBJ1-1; the D is unclear. This CDR3 comprises 14 residues. The germline V gene has CDR1 SEHNR and CDR2 FQNEAQ (reference sequence). The V end lost 5 bases, the J end lost 4 bases, and 14 bases lay between the germline ends. The CDR3 reads CASSPSVAGTEAFF. The CDR3 DNA is TGTGCCAGCAGCCCCTCGGTGGCAGGCACTGAAGCTTTCTTT.

The chain carries TRBV5-4 and TRBJ1-4; 8 bases match TRBD1. J was trimmed by 7 bases and V by 4 bases; bases with no gene match: 6. This CDR3 region has 14 residues. Germline V gene lookup returns CDR1 SGHNT and CDR2 YYREEE (reference sequence). For the CDR3, the DNA is TGTGCCAGCAGCCGTACCGGGACAGGTGAAAAACTGTTTTTT. Translation gives CASSRTGTGEKLFF.

The gene calls are TRBV4-1 and TRBJ2-7; TRBD2 agrees at 9 bases. V lost 1 base to trimming and J lost 7 bases; unmatched junction nucleotides: 8. Germline values: CDR1 MGHRA, CDR2 YSYEKL. This CDR3 comprises 15 residues. CDR3 sequence (DNA): TGCGCCAGCAGCCAAGGTCAAGCGGGAGGACGAGAGCAGTACTTC. This sequence encodes CASSQGQAGGREQYF.

The V gene is TRBV6-4, the J gene TRBJ1-3, with 7 bases identical to TRBD1. CDR3 length equals 16 residues. The V gene end was trimmed by 4 bases and the J gene end by 3 bases; junction bases not matched to a gene: 9. Germline lookup yields CDR1 MRHNA and CDR2 SNTAGT. The CDR3 sequence: CASSVSAGGNGNTIYF. The CDR3 DNA is TGTGCCAGCAGTGTCTCCGCAGGGGGGAATGGAAACACCATATATTTT.

This chain joins TRBV19 and TRBJ1-2; a possible D gene is TRBD1 (5 bases). Looked up from germline, CDR1 is LNHDA and CDR2 is SQIVND (reference sequence). This CDR3 contains 15 residues. V dropped 7 bases and J dropped 9 bases, with 24 bases sitting between them. The CDR3 DNA follows: TGTGCCAGTACCCCGCAGGGCAATTGGGTTAAAAGCTACACCTTC. It translates to CASTPQGNWVKSYTF.

The rearrangement links TRBV6-5 to TRBJ1-5; D is undetermined. Germline CDR1 and CDR2: MNHEY and SVGAGI. The CDR3 spans 13 residues. V lost 4 bases and J lost 2, with 6 bases in between. The CDR3 sequence is CASSFSGNQPQHF. DNA for the CDR3: TGTGCCAGCAGTTTTTCAGGCAATCAGCCCCAGCATTTT.

The chain has TRBV6-5 and TRBJ2-7, with D hard to call. Trimming took off 0 bases at V and 6 bases at J, with 12 bases between the two ends. The CDR3 totals 14 residues. The germline V gene has CDR1 MNHEY and CDR2 SVGAGI. The CDR3 here is CASSYSTVTSEQYF. CDR3 in DNA: TGTGCCAGCAGTTACTCGACTGTTACCAGCGAGCAGTACTTC.

The chain links TRBV4-1 to TRBJ2-7; 11 bases are a match to TRBD1. The V segment lost 0 bases and the J segment 7 bases; nucleotides outside the gene matches: 8. The CDR3 consists of 16 residues. Germline values: CDR1 MGHRA, CDR2 YSYEKL. The chain's CDR3 is CASSQDPGQGVKEQYF. CDR3 bases: TGCGCCAGCAGCCAAGACCCGGGACAGGGGGTTAAGGAGCAGTACTTC.

This clone was seen just once. The chain joins TRBV4-1 to TRBJ1-2, with D maybe TRBD1 (6 bases). Germline V gene sequence: CDR1 MGHRA, CDR2 YSYEKL. V was shortened by 1 base and J by 4 bases, with 19 bases between the two germline ends. CDR3 length: 17 amino acids. The CDR3 nucleotides are TGCGCCAGCAGCCAAGCCGTGCGGCAGGGGCGCACCTATGGCTACACCTTC. Translated: CASSQAVRQGRTYGYTF.

This clone was found once. The chain has TRBV7-2 and TRBJ2-3, with a possible D match to TRBD1 (5 bases). CDR1 and CDR2 (germline): SGHTA, FQGNSA. With 1 base removed from V and 1 base from J, the gap between germline ends came to 9 bases. The CDR3 contains 15 residues. CDR3 bases: TGTGCCAGCAGCTTAGAGGGCAGGGGCACAGATACGCAGTATTTT. Residues: CASSLEGRGTDTQYF. Based on the CDR3 plus reference TRBV7-2 and TRBJ2-3, the full variable domain is GAGVSQSPSNKVTEKGKDVELRCDPISGHTALYWYRQSLGQGLEFLIYFQGNSAPDKSGLPSDRFSAERTGGSVSTLTIQRTQQEDSAVYLCASSLEGRGTDTQYFGPGTRLTVL.

The genes are TRBV6-4 and TRBJ2-5; D possibly corresponds to TRBD1 (8 bases). With 3 bases removed from V and 5 bases from J, the gap between germline ends came to 10 bases. Germline V CDR1 and CDR2: MRHNA, SNTAGT. The CDR3 sequence is 13 residues long. The chain's CDR3 is CASSEQGGETQYF. The CDR3 DNA reads TGTGCCAGCAGTGAACAGGGGGGGGAGACCCAGTACTTC.

The CDR3 DNA reads TGTGCCAGCACCCTTGCGGGTAGCAATCAGCCCCAGCATTTT. Translating gives CASTLAGSNQPQHF. The chain has TRBV7-2 and TRBJ1-5; D unresolved. CDR3 size: 14 residues. Trimming stripped 7 bases from V and 0 bases from J, with 10 bases between. Germline assignment: CDR1 SGHTA and CDR2 FQGNSA.